Listed below are T cell receptor beta chains from one sample, sequenced in a study of metastatic and nonmetastatic thyroid tumors. TCRdb redid the clone calls on the PCR reads using MiXCR. This table holds approximately 17,000 clones, approximately 17% found once. Sequenced material: blood. The receptors here all came from a male donor with papillary thyroid cancer or a benign thyroid nodule (not recorded which). Some clones in this sample may be carry-over from other donors' samples. CDR3s include the opening cysteine and the closing phenylalanine or tryptophan. A D gene is named only where the DNA matches it firmly. Clone size is stated in some rows and not others, as once, few, many or a class when expanded.

D,V,size,J,CDR3,DNA
-,TRBV5-1,-,TRBJ1-3,CASSPGPGNGNTIYF,TGCGCCAGCAGCCCGGGACCGGGAAATGGAAACACCATATATTTT
-,TRBV20-1,many,TRBJ2-7,CSATSFGVEQYF,TGCAGTGCAACTTCCTTCGGGGTCGAGCAGTACTTC
-,TRBV28,many,TRBJ1-1,CASSPPVGMNTEAFF,TGTGCCAGCAGCCCCCCGGTGGGAATGAACACTGAAGCTTTCTTT
-,TRBV28,many,TRBJ1-5,CASSLGVGRGQPQHF,TGTGCCAGCAGTTTGGGCGTTGGCCGCGGTCAGCCCCAGCATTTT
TRBD2,TRBV5-1,-,TRBJ2-2,CASSLAGGTGELFF,TGCGCCAGCAGCTTGGCCGGGGGGACCGGGGAGCTGTTTTTT
TRBD1,TRBV4-3,-,TRBJ1-4,CASSQGTGTVARGANEKLFF,TGCGCCAGCAGCCAAGGGACAGGGACAGTCGCAAGAGGGGCCAATGAAAAACTGTTTTTT
TRBD1,TRBV11-3,medium-sized,TRBJ1-2,CASSLGRGRIYGYTF,TGTGCCAGCAGCTTAGGAAGGGGGCGGATCTATGGCTACACCTTC
TRBD1,TRBV6-1,many,TRBJ1-2,CASSFFQGATSYGYTF,TGTGCCAGCAGTTTCTTCCAGGGGGCGACCTCCTATGGCTACACCTTC
TRBD1,TRBV28,many,TRBJ2-3,CASTPGTGGRNTQYF,TGTGCCAGCACCCCTGGGACAGGGGGCCGTAATACGCAGTATTTT
-,TRBV12-1,-,TRBJ2-4,CAASRGCAKNIQYF,TGTGCCGCGTCTCGGGGTTGCGCCAAAAACATTCAGTACTTC
TRBD2,TRBV20-1,once,TRBJ2-3,CSARRTGTSGQITDTQYF,TGCAGTGCTAGAAGAACCGGGACTAGCGGGCAAATCACAGATACGCAGTATTTT
-,TRBV4-1,many,TRBJ1-3,CASSQGGLRGRLRDTIYF,TGCGCCAGCAGCCAAGGCGGGTTGAGGGGACGACTTCGGGACACCATATATTTT
-,TRBV20-1,many,TRBJ2-3,CSAKPVERGDTQYF,TGCAGTGCTAAACCTGTGGAGAGGGGAGATACGCAGTATTTT
TRBD2,TRBV5-1,-,TRBJ2-2,CASSSSGGISGELFF,TGCGCCAGCAGCTCTAGCGGGGGTATTAGCGGGGAGCTGTTTTTT
TRBD2,TRBV13,many,TRBJ2-5,CASSRTSGRALGETQYF,TGTGCCAGCAGCCGGACTAGCGGGAGGGCCTTAGGTGAGACCCAGTACTTC
-,TRBV2,many,TRBJ2-5,CASILANQGTQYF,-
-,TRBV7-2,many,TRBJ1-3,CASSSEGGAGNTIYF,TGTGCCAGCAGCTCCGAGGGGGGGGCGGGAAACACCATATATTTT
-,TRBV27,medium-sized,TRBJ1-2,CASSFAIGRSNYGYTF,TGTGCCAGCAGTTTCGCCATCGGGAGATCTAACTATGGCTACACCTTC